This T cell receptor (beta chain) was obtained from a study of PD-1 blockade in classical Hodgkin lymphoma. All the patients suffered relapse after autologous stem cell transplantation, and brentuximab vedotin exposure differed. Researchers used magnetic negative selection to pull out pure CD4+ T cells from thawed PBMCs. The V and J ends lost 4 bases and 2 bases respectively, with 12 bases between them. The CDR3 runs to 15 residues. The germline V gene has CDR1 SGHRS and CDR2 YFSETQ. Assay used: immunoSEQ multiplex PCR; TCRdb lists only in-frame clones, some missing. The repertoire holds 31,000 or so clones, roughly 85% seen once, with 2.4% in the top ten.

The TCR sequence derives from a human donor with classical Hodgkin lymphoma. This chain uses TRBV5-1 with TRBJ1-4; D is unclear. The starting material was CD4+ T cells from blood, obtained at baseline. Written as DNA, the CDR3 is TGCGCCAGCAGCAATCGCTTAGGGACTAATGAAAAACTGTTTTTT. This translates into CASSNRLGTNEKLFF.